Presented here are 8 T cell receptor beta chains from one specimen sequenced in a study of shared clonotypes between healthy human individuals. The repertoire was sequenced with immunoSEQ multiplex PCR; TCRdb's copy has only in-frame clones and lacks some. The table lists roughly 2,300,000 clones, around 90% of them singletons. The sequencing sample was made of naive CD4+ T cells from PBMCs. Subset of the sample: CD45RA+ positively selected. These receptors all come from a man between 18 and 29 years old in good health. Some clones in this sample may be carry-over from other donors' samples.

The chain links TRBV6-6 to TRBJ2-1; 8 bases agree with TRBD2. This CDR3 spans 15 amino acids. Germline CDR1 reads MNHNY; CDR2 reads SVGAGI (reference sequence). Trimming removed 2 bases from V and 9 bases from J; junction bases left unmatched: 9. CDR3 in amino acids: CASSYISGTFGEQFF. The CDR3 coding sequence is TGTGCCAGCAGTTACATTAGCGGGACTTTCGGTGAGCAGTTCTTC.

The V call is TRBV4-1, the J call TRBJ2-7, with 7 bases fitting TRBD2. With V trimmed by 3 bases and J by 3 bases, 5 bases remained unmatched. The CDR3 length is 14 residues. Germline assignment: CDR1 MGHRA and CDR2 YSYEKL. CDR3 in amino acids: CASSQMTSYYEQYF. The CDR3 DNA follows: TGCGCCAGCAGCCAGATGACTAGCTACTACGAGCAGTACTTC.

This chain connects TRBV19 to TRBJ2-2; 8 nucleotides align to TRBD1. This CDR3 spans 17 amino acids. V dropped 9 bases and J dropped 2; count of bases not matched to a gene: 14. Germline lookup yields CDR1 LNHDA and CDR2 SQIVND (reference sequence). The CDR3, as DNA: TGTGCCAGCAGTCTCGACCGGGACAGGAGCAACACCGGGGAGCTGTTTTTT. Translating it yields CASSLDRDRSNTGELFF.

This clone was recorded only once. The chain uses TRBV5-3 and TRBJ1-5; TRBD1 matches at 8 bases. TRBV5-3 is annotated as an ORF whose role is uncertain. Unmatched junction bases numbered 15, after V lost 4 bases and J lost 0 bases. The CDR3 runs 19 residues. The DNA for the CDR3 is TGTGCCAGAAGCCCAGTTGGGGGGCGGGACAGGAATAGCAATCAGCCCCAGCATTTT. Its translation: CARSPVGGRDRNSNQPQHF.

This chain links TRBV10-3 with TRBJ2-3; D is tentatively TRBD1 or TRBD2 (5 bases each). V was shortened by 6 bases and J by 0 bases, with 10 bases between the two germline ends. Looked up from germline, CDR1 is ENHRY and CDR2 is SYGVKD. This CDR3 has 14 amino acids. DNA for the CDR3: TGTGCCATCAGCCAGGGAGATAGCACAGATACGCAGTATTTT. Encoded protein: CAISQGDSTDTQYF.

The table lists this clone with a count of one. The chain employs TRBV28 and TRBJ2-7, with TRBD1 matching 8 bases. This CDR3 has 15 amino acids. V was clipped by 1 base and J by 7 bases; unmatched bases: 9. CDR1 is MDHEN, CDR2 SYDVKM, per germline. The CDR3 DNA reads as TGTGCCAGCAGTTTATCAGGACAGGGTCGTCGGGAGCAGTACTTC. Its translation: CASSLSGQGRREQYF.

The chain is built from TRBV7-2 and TRBJ2-7; D is unclear. Germline CDR1 SGHTA, CDR2 FQGNSA. Trimming pared 5 bases from V and 2 bases from J, leaving 13 bases between. The CDR3 runs to 14 residues. The CDR3 reads CASSATIGPYEQYF. In nucleotides, the CDR3 is TGTGCCAGCAGCGCTACTATAGGGCCCTACGAGCAGTACTTC.

The chain is built from TRBV5-5 and TRBJ1-3; D is unresolved. CDR1 and CDR2 from the germline V gene are SGHKS and YYEKEE (reference sequence). Trimming removed 2 bases at V and 0 bases at J, with 12 bases between. This CDR3 is built from 16 residues. CDR3 in DNA: TGTGCCAGCAGCTTTACCCCAGCCTACTCTGGAAACACCATATATTTT. It is translated as CASSFTPAYSGNTIYF. The full variable domain, with the rest looked up from reference TRBV5-5 and TRBJ1-3, is DAGVTQSPTHLIKTRGQQVTLRCSPISGHKSVSWYQQVLGQGPQFIFQYYEKEERGRGNFPDRFSARQFPNYSSELNVNALLLGDSALYLCASSFTPAYSGNTIYFGEGSWLTVV.